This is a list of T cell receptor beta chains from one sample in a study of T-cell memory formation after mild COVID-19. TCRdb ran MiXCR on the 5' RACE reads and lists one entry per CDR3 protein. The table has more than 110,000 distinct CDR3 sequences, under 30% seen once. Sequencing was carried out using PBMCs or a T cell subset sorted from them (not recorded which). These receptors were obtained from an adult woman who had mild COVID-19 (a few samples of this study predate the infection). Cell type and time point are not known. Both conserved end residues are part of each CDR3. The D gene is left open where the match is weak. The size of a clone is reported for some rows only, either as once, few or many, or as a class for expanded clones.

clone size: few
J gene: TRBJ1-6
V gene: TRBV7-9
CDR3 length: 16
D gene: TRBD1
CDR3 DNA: TGTGCCAGCAGCTCTGACAGGGCGGTTTATAATTCACCCCTCCACTTT
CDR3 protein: CASSSDRAVYNSPLHF

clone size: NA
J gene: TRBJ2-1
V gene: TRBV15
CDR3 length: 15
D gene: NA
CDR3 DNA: TGTGCCACCAGCAACGACCCGACAGTTTACAATGAGCAGTTCTTC
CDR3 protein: CATSNDPTVYNEQFF

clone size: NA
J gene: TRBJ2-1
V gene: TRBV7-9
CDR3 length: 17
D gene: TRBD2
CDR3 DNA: TGTGCCAGCAGTTCCGACCTAGCGGGGGGCTCCTACAATGAGCAGTTCTTC
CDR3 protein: CASSSDLAGGSYNEQFF

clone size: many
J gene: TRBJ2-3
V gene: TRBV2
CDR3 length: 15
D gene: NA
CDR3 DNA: TGTGCCAGCAGTGAAACCTCAACTAGCACAGATACGCAGTATTTT
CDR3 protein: CASSETSTSTDTQYF

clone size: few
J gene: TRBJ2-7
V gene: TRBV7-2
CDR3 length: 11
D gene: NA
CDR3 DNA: TGTGCCACAGGGTTTGGCTACGAGCAGTACTTC
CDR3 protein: CATGFGYEQYF

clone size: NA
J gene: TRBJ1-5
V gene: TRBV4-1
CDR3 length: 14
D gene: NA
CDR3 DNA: TGCGCCAGCAGCCAGGAAGGCCTCGAACAGCCCCAGCATTTT
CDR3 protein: CASSQEGLEQPQHF

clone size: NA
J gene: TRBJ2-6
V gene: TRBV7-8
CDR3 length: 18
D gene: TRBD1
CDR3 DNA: TGTGCCAGCAGCTTACCCGGACAGGTGTTCTCTGGGGCCAACGTCCTGACTTTC
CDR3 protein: CASSLPGQVFSGANVLTF

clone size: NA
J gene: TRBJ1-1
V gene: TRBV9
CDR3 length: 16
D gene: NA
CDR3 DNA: TGTGCCAGCAGCGTAGAGGGGAACGGCATGAACACTGAAGCTTTCTTT
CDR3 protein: CASSVEGNGMNTEAFF

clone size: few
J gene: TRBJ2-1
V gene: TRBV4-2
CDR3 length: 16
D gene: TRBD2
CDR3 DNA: TGTGCCAGCAGCCAAGATCCGGGACTAGCCTACAATGAGCAGTTCTTC
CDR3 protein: CASSQDPGLAYNEQFF

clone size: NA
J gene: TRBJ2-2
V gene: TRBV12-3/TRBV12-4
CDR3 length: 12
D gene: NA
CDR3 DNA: TGTGCCAGCACCCAGGGCACCGGGGAGCTGTTTTTT
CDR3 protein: CASTQGTGELFF

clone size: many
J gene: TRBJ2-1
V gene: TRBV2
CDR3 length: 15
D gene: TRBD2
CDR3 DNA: TGTGCCAGCAGTGAAGGGGCTAGCCCGGGGGGTGAGCAGTTCTTC
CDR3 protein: CASSEGASPGGEQFF

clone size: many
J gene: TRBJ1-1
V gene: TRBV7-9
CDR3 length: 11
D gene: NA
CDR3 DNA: TGTGCCAGCAGCTTAATGACTGAAGCTTTCTTT
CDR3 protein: CASSLMTEAFF

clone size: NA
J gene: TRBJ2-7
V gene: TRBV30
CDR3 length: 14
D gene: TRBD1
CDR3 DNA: TGTGCCTGGAGTGAAGGACAGGGGGGATACGAGCAGTACTTC
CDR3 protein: CAWSEGQGGYEQYF

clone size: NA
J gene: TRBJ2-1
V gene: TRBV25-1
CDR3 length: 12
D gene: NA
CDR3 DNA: TGTGCCAGCAGTGAATATGTCCATGAGCAGTTCTTC
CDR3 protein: CASSEYVHEQFF

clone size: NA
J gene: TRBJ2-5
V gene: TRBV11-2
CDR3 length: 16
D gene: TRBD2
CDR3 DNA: TGTGCCAGCAGCTTTCGGCCAGCGGGGGGTGAAGAGACCCAGTACTTC
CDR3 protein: CASSFRPAGGEETQYF

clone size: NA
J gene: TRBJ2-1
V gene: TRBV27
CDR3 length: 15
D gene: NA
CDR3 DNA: TGTGCCAGCAGTTTCAAGGTAGTCCCGCACAGGGATCTGTTCTTC
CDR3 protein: CASSFKVVPHRDLFF

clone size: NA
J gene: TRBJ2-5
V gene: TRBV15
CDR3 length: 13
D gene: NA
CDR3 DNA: TGTGCCACCAGCGGGGGGACAGAAGAGACCCAGTACTTC
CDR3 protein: CATSGGTEETQYF

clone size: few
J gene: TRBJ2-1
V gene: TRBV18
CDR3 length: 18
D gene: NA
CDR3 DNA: TGTGCCAGCTCACCACGGTTGGACAGCCGAAATCCCTACAATGAGCAGTTCTTC
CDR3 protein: CASSPRLDSRNPYNEQFF

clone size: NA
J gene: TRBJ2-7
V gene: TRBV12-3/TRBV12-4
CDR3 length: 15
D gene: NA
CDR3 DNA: TGTGCCAGCAGTTTCCGGACGGACAGCTCCTACGAGCAGTACTTC
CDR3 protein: CASSFRTDSSYEQYF

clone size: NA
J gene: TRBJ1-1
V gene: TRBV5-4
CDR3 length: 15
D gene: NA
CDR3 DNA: TGTGCCAGCAGCTTGGCGCAGCGCTTGAACACTGAAGCTTTCTTT
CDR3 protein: CASSLAQRLNTEAFF

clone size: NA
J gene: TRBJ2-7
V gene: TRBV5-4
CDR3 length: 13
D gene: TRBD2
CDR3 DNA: TGTGCCAGCAGCCCCCGGACTAGCGTCGAGCAGTACTTC
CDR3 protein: CASSPRTSVEQYF

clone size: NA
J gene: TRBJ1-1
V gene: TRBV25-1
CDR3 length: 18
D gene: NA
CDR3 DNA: TGTGCCAGCAGTGAATCCTCACGGGAACCTTTTATGAACACTGAAGCTTTCTTT
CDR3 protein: CASSESSREPFMNTEAFF

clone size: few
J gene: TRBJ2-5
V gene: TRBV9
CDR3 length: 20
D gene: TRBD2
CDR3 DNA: TGTGCCAGCAGCGTAGCCCCAGGGACTAGCGGGGGGCTACCAGACGAGACCCAGTACTTC
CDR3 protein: CASSVAPGTSGGLPDETQYF

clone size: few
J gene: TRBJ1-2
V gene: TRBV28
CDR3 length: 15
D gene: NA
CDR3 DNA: TGTGCCAGCAGTCCACGGGGAGCGGGGTCCCATGGCTACACCTTC
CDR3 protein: CASSPRGAGSHGYTF

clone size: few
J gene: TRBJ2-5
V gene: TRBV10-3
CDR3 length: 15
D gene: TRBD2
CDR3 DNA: TGTGCCATCAGTGAGTCTACTAGCGGGACGAAGACCCAGTACTTC
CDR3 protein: CAISESTSGTKTQYF

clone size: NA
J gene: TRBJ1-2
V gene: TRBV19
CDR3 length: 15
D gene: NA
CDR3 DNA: TGTGCCAGTAGTATAACGGCAGGGCTGAACTATGGCTACACCTTC
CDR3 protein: CASSITAGLNYGYTF

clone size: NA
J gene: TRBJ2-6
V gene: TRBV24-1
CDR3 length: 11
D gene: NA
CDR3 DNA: TGTGCCACCAGTGATTTCGGACCGTTGTCTTTC
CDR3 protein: CATSDFGPLSF

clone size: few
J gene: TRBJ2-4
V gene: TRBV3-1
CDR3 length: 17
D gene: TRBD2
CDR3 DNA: TGTGCCAGCCGCGAGAGCGGGAGTGGCTCAGCCAAAAACATTCAGTACTTC
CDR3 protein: CASRESGSGSAKNIQYF

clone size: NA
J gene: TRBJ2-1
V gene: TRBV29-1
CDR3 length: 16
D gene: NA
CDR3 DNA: TGCAGCGTTGAAGATTGGGGGGACCCAAACTACAATGAGCAGTTCTTC
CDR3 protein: CSVEDWGDPNYNEQFF

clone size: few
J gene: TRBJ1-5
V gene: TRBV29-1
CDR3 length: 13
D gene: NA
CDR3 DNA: TGCAGCGTTGGCCCGGGAAGCAATCAGCCCCAGCATTTT
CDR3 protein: CSVGPGSNQPQHF

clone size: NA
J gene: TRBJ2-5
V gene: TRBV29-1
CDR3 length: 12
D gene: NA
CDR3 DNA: TGCAGCGTTGCGGTTCACTCAGAGACCCAGTACTTC
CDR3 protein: CSVAVHSETQYF

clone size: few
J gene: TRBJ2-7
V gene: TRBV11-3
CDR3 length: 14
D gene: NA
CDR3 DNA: TGTGCCAGCAGCTTAACGGAAGGGTCGGTCGAGCAGTACTTC
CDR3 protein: CASSLTEGSVEQYF

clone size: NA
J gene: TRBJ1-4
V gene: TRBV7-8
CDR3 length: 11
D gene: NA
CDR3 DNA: TGTGCCAGCAGCTTAGGGTACCTAAAATATTTT
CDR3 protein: CASSLGYLKYF

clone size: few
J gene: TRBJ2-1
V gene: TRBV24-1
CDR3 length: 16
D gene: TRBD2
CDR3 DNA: TGTGCCACCAGTGGAAGACTAGCGGGAAGGGGGCATGAGCAGTTCTTC
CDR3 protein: CATSGRLAGRGHEQFF

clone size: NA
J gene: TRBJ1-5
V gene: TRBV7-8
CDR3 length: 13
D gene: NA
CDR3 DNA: TGTGCCAGCAGCCCCGAGGGGATGGAGCCCCAGCATTTT
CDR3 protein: CASSPEGMEPQHF

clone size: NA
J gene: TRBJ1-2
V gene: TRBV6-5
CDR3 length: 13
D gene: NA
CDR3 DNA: TGTGCCAGCAGTAGGGGGTTTAACTATGGCTACACCTTC
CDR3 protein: CASSRGFNYGYTF

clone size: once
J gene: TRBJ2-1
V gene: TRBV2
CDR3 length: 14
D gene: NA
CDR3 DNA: TGTGCCAGCAGTGCAAAGGACTTTTACAATGAGCAGTTCTTC
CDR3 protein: CASSAKDFYNEQFF

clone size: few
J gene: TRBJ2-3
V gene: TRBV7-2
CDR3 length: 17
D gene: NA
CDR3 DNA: TGTGCCAGCAGCTTAGCGGACTCACTTACTAGCACAGATACGCAGTATTTT
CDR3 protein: CASSLADSLTSTDTQYF

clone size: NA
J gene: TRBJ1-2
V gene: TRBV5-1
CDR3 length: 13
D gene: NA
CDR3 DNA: TGCGCCAGCAGCTTGCCCTCAGGGAATGGCTACACCTTC
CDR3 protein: CASSLPSGNGYTF

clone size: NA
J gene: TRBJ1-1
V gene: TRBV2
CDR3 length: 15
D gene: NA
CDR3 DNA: TGTGCCAGCAGTGATCCAGGGAAGGGGAACACTGAAGCTTTCTTT
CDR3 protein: CASSDPGKGNTEAFF

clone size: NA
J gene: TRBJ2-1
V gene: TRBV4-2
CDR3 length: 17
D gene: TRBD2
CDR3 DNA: TGTGCCAGCAGCCAAGGGTACGCTAGCGGGAACTTCAATGAGCAGTTCTTC
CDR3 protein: CASSQGYASGNFNEQFF

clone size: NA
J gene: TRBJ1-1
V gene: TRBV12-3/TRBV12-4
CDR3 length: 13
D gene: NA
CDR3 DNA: TGTGCCAGCAGTTTTTGGCAGGCTACTGAAGCTTTCTTT
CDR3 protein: CASSFWQATEAFF

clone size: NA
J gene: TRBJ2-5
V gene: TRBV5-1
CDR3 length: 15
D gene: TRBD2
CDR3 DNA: TGCGCCAGCAGCTTCCGGGACTACCGTCAAGAGACCCAGTACTTC
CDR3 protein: CASSFRDYRQETQYF

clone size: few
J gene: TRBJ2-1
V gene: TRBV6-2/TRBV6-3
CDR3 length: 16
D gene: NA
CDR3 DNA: TGTGCCAGCAGCCCTAGGGGTTGGGGGCATTCGAATGAGCAGTTCTTC
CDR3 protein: CASSPRGWGHSNEQFF

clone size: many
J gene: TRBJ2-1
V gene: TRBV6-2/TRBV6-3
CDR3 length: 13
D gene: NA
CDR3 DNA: TGTGCCAGCAGTTACTCGTCTAACAATGAGCAGTTCTTC
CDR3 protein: CASSYSSNNEQFF

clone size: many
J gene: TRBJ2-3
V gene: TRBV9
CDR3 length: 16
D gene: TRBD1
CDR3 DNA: TGTGCCAGCAGCGTTCTACCGGGACAGGGCCCAGATACGCAGTATTTT
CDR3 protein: CASSVLPGQGPDTQYF

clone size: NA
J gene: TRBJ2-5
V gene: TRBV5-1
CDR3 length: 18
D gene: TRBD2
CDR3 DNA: TGCGCCAGCAGCAAGAAAGCGGGAGGTCGGGATAGCCAAGAGACCCAGTACTTC
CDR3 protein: CASSKKAGGRDSQETQYF

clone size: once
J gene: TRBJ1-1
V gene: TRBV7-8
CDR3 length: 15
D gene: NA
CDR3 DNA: TGTGCCAGCAGCTTAGGGTGGGTTGGTGGCACTGAAGCTTTCTTT
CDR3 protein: CASSLGWVGGTEAFF

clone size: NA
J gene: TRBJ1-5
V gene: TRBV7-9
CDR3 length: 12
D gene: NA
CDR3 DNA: TGTGCCAGCAGCGCTACAGGGCTCAGGGAGCATTTT
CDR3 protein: CASSATGLREHF

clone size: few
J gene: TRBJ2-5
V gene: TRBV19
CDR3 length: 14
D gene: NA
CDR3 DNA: TGTGCCAGTAGTACGGGACATTCTCAAGAGACCCAGTACTTC
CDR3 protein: CASSTGHSQETQYF

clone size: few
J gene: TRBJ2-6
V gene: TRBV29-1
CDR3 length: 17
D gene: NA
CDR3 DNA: TGCAGCGCTCTGACGGCTACTCTCCGCTCTGGGGCCAACGTCCTGACTTTC
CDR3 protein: CSALTATLRSGANVLTF

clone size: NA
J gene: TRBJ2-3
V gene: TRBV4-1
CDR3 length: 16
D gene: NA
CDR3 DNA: TGCGCCAGCAGTGGGGCGGTCTCTTACGACACAGATACGCAGTATTTT
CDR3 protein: CASSGAVSYDTDTQYF

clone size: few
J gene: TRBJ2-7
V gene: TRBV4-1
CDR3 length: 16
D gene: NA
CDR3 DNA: TGCGCCAGCAGCCAAGATGCCCCAGGGCCCTCCTACGAGCAGTACTTC
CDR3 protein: CASSQDAPGPSYEQYF

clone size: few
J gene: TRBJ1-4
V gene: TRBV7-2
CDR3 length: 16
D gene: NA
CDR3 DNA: TGTGCCAGTGGAGGGGGAACTGTCGCAACTAATGAAAAACTGTTTTTT
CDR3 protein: CASGGGTVATNEKLFF

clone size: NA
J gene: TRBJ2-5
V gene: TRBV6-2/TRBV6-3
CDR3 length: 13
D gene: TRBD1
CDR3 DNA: TGTGCCAGCAATAAGGACAGGGTGGAGACCCAGTACTTC
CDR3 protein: CASNKDRVETQYF

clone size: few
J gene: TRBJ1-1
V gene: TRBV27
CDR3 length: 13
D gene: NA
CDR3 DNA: TGTGCCAGCAGGGTGGGGAAGAACACTGAAGCTTTCTTT
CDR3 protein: CASRVGKNTEAFF

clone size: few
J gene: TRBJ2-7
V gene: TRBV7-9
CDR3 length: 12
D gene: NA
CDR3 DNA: TGTGCCAGCAGCTTCGCCGTGTCCGAGCAGTACTTC
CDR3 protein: CASSFAVSEQYF